This section outlines one T cell receptor (beta chain) sequence together with its context. Its target is not known. Sequencing was performed with immunoSEQ multiplex PCR; in TCRdb, only in-frame clones are kept and a portion is missing. The sample includes 100,000 to 150,000 clones, 80% to 90% of them seen just once. This sample stems from a study of T cell responses to AZD1222 COVID-19 vaccine. Study summary: Samples with a second dose at about 4 or about 12 weeks were pooled together. General study results and limits: Epitopes outside B.1.351 and B.1.1.7 mutated regions reportedly drew nearly half of spike TCRs. Donors skewed white British and female; clonal diversity was possibly underestimated. Breadth and depth of Spike-specific TCRs rose after two AZD1222 doses.

This CDR3 comprises 18 residues. V lost 3 bases and J lost 2; bases outside the gene matches: 11. The germline gives CDR1 GTSNPN, CDR2 SVGIG (reference sequence). This sequence joins TRBV30 and TRBJ1-6, with 9 bases matching TRBD1. The TCR originated in an adult in good health. This specimen consisted of peripheral blood, obtained on day 0 of AZD1222 vaccination. This CDR3 reads CAWRQPWGQGTYNSPLHF. The CDR3 DNA is TGTGCCTGGAGGCAACCCTGGGGACAGGGAACCTATAATTCACCCCTCCACTTT.